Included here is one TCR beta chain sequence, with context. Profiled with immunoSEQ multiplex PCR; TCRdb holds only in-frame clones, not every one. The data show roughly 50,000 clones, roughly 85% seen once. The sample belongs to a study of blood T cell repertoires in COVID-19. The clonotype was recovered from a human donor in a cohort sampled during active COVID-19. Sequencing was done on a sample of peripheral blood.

The CDR3 DNA follows: TGCGCCAGCAGCCAAGGGGAGGGGGGATACAATGAGCAGTTCTTC. Translated: CASSQGEGGYNEQFF. The chain joins TRBV4-3 to TRBJ2-1, with a weak D call TRBD2 (7 bases). The CDR3 is 15 amino acids. Germline V gene sequence: CDR1 LGHNA, CDR2 YSLEER. V was shortened by 1 base and J by 4 bases, with 11 bases between the two germline ends.